The next 21 T cell receptor beta chains were all read from a single sample in a study of identical twins. MiXCR, run by TCRdb on the 5' RACE reads, gives a single entry per CDR3 protein. The sample includes fewer than 900,000 distinct CDR3 sequences, roughly 20% of them seen just once. The sample was also reused in another study, on T cells expressing NK-cell markers.

The material sequenced was PBMCs. Every receptor here comes from a young woman in good health.

The genes are TRBV11-1 and TRBJ2-6; D is possibly TRBD1 or TRBD2 (5 bases each). The germline V gene has CDR1 SGHAT and CDR2 FQDESV (reference sequence). V dropped 5 bases and J dropped 1 base, with 18 bases sitting between them. The CDR3 contains 18 residues. The CDR3 DNA is TGTGCCAGCAGCCGTCCCCGGGACGCCGATTCTGGGGCCAACGTCCTGACTTTC. It codes for CASSRPRDADSGANVLTF. Full variable domain (remainder filled in from reference TRBV11-1 and TRBJ2-6): EAEVAQSPRYKITEKSQAVAFWCDPISGHATLYWYRQILGQGPELLVQFQDESVVDDSQLPKDRFSAERLKGVDSTLKIQPAELGDSAMYLCASSRPRDADSGANVLTFGAGSRLTVL.

The V gene is TRBV5-1, the J gene TRBJ2-1, with 13 bases aligning to TRBD2. The germline V gene encodes CDR1 SGHRS and CDR2 YFSETQ. Unmatched junction bases numbered 3, after V lost 0 bases and J lost 9 bases. This CDR3 has 15 residues. As DNA, the CDR3 is TGCGCCAGCAGCTTGGGGACTAGCGGGAGTGGTGAGCAGTTCTTC. Translating gives CASSLGTSGSGEQFF.

This clonotype appeared a few times. The chain couples TRBV19 to TRBJ2-1; TRBD2 agrees at 9 bases. Germline V lookup: CDR1 LNHDA, CDR2 SQIVND (reference sequence). V lost 4 bases and J lost 9; bases outside the gene matches: 7. This CDR3 comprises 14 residues. The CDR3 region has the DNA TGTGCCAGTAGTACGTCGCGGGGGGGTAGTGAGCAGTTCTTC. As protein: CASSTSRGGSEQFF.

About this clonotype itself: Sequence at one end of the junction differs from germline and may be a read error. V gene TRBV12-3 or TRBV12-4 combines with J gene TRBJ2-7; 9 bases line up with TRBD2. The CDR3 sequence is 14 residues long. The CDR3 DNA reads TGTGCCAGCAGACCAGGGACTAGCTCCCACGAGCAGTACTTC. This sequence encodes CASRPGTSSHEQYF.

This rearrangement joins TRBV25-1 to TRBJ1-1, with 8 positions matching TRBD1. Germline trimming cut 7 bases from V and 3 bases from J; bases unmatched to any gene: 4. Germline V CDR1 and CDR2: MGHDK, SYGVNS. CDR3 length equals 13 residues. The CDR3 here is CASTGQGYTEAFF. CDR3 DNA: TGTGCCAGCACCGGACAGGGCTACACTGAAGCTTTCTTT.

This clonotype was counted a few times. The V and J genes are TRBV20-1 and TRBJ2-7, with 10 nucleotides matching TRBD1. The CDR3 contains 14 residues. CDR1 is DFQATT, CDR2 SNEGSKA, per germline (reference sequence). V was pared by 4 bases and J by 4 bases, with 7 bases of the junction left unmatched. The chain's CDR3 is CSAKGDRGKYEQYF. As DNA, the CDR3 is TGCAGTGCTAAGGGGGACAGGGGAAAGTACGAGCAGTACTTC.

The table lists this clonotype with a few counts. This sequence joins TRBV5-4 and TRBJ2-5; D possibly matches TRBD1 or TRBD2 (6 bases each). Germline-derived CDR1 and CDR2 are SGHNT and YYREEE (reference sequence). Trimming took 4 bases from V and 7 from J, leaving 23 bases between them. The CDR3 consists of 16 residues. CDR3 residues: CASSPGEIQGLGTQYF. The CDR3 bases are TGTGCCAGCAGCCCGGGAGAGATACAGGGATTGGGGACCCAGTACTTC.

The chain carries TRBV3-1 and TRBJ1-6; D is ambiguous. CDR1 is LGHDT and CDR2 is YNNKEL in the germline V gene (reference sequence). The CDR3 extends over 15 amino acids. Trimming took 3 bases from V and 0 from J, leaving 6 bases between them. CDR3 in DNA: TGTGCCAGCAGCCAGGGGAGCTCCTATAATTCACCCCTCCACTTT. It yields the protein CASSQGSSYNSPLHF.

V and J are TRBV7-2 and TRBJ2-1; D is undetermined. This CDR3 has 15 amino acids. Germline CDR1 and CDR2: SGHTA and FQGNSA. Trimming removed 5 bases from V and 0 bases from J, with 11 bases in between. The CDR3 loop is CASSRTAFSYNEQFF. CDR3 in DNA: TGTGCCAGCAGCAGAACGGCGTTCTCCTACAATGAGCAGTTCTTC.

This clonotype was counted between two and nine times. The rearrangement joins TRBV6-5 to TRBJ2-6; 14 bases line up with TRBD2. The length of the CDR3 is 19 residues. The V gene's germline CDR1 is MNHEY and CDR2 SVGAGI. With 0 bases clipped from V and 4 bases from J, the junction kept 5 bases outside the gene matches. CDR3 sequence reads: CASSYSGLAGASGANVLTF. Here the CDR3 DNA reads TGTGCCAGCAGTTACTCGGGACTAGCGGGAGCCTCGGGGGCCAACGTCCTGACTTTC.

The genes are TRBV12-3 or TRBV12-4 and TRBJ2-5, with 8 bases aligning to TRBD2. V gave up 4 bases and J gave up 4 bases; unmatched junction bases: 5. There are 14 residues in the CDR3. The CDR3: CASSYGTSGETQYF. The CDR3 region has the DNA TGTGCCAGCAGTTACGGGACTAGTGGAGAGACCCAGTACTTC.

This clonotype occurred a few times. This chain uses TRBV20-1 with TRBJ2-1, with 8 bases identical to TRBD2. CDR1 and CDR2 (germline): DFQATT, SNEGSKA (reference sequence). The CDR3 contains 18 residues. Trimming at V came to 3 bases and at J to 4 bases, leaving 17 bases not matched to a gene. As DNA, the CDR3 is TGCAGTGCTAGTCACCGGGGTATAACGGCGGGGGGATACAATGAGCAGTTCTTC. Amino acid sequence: CSASHRGITAGGYNEQFF.

Only a few counts were recorded for this clonotype. This chain joins TRBV20-1 and TRBJ2-6, with TRBD1 matching over 8 bases. The CDR3 is made up of 17 amino acids. Germline V gives CDR1 DFQATT, CDR2 SNEGSKA (reference sequence). V lost 3 bases and J lost 4; bases outside the gene matches: 11. CDR3 sequence: CSARDLGRGRGANVLTF. CDR3 in DNA: TGCAGTGCTAGGGATTTGGGCAGGGGGCGAGGGGCCAACGTCCTGACTTTC.

This clonotype was counted only a few times. This chain links TRBV15 with TRBJ2-1; 10 bases map to TRBD2. V was pared by 1 base and J by 10 bases, with 10 bases of the junction left unmatched. Germline V gene lookup returns CDR1 LNHNV and CDR2 YYDKDF (reference sequence). This CDR3 comprises 16 residues. The CDR3 is CATSRVKRGGNVEQFF. The DNA of the CDR3 is TGTGCCACCAGCAGAGTTAAGCGGGGGGGTAATGTGGAGCAGTTCTTC.

A few counts support this clonotype. The chain is built from TRBV6-1 and TRBJ1-5; D is perhaps TRBD1 (6 bases). Trimming stripped 7 bases from V and 2 bases from J, with 12 bases between. The length of the CDR3 is 14 residues. From germline, CDR1 is MNHNS and CDR2 SASEGT. CDR3 nucleotide sequence: TGTGCCAGCATCTATGCAGGGGGCAATCAGCCCCAGCATTTT. It specifies CASIYAGGNQPQHF.

This clonotype was detected many times. This sequence joins TRBV11-2 and TRBJ2-2; TRBD1 matches at 7 bases. J gave up 7 bases and V 6 bases, and 11 bases lay outside the gene matches. The CDR3 covers 15 residues. Germline CDR1 and CDR2: SGHAT and FQNNGV. CDR3 in DNA: TGTGCCAGCAGAACTAGGGGGCAGGGGAACGGGGAGCTGTTTTTT. This gives the protein CASRTRGQGNGELFF. The complete variable domain, with remaining parts taken from reference TRBV11-2 and TRBJ2-2, reads EAGVAQSPRYKIIEKRQSVAFWCNPISGHATLYWYQQILGQGPKLLIQFQNNGVVDDSQLPKDRFSAERLKGVDSTLKIQPAKLEDSAVYLCASRTRGQGNGELFFGEGSRLTVL.

This clonotype has just a few counts. For the CDR3, the DNA is TGCAGCATTAAGATCACAGATACGCAGTATTTT. Translating it yields CSIKITDTQYF. The chain uses TRBV29-1 and TRBJ2-3; D gene unclear. The CDR3 consists of 11 residues. In germline, CDR1 is SQVTM, CDR2 ANQGSEA. V lost 8 bases, J lost 2 bases, and 8 bases lay in between.

The V and J genes are TRBV10-3 and TRBJ1-3; D not resolved. The V end was cut by 4 bases, the J end by 0 bases, with 10 bases between. Germline CDR1 reads ENHRY; CDR2 reads SYGVKD. CDR3 length equals 15 residues. CDR3 in amino acids: CAISGQSVSGNTIYF. The CDR3 nucleotides read TGTGCCATCAGTGGTCAGTCGGTCTCTGGAAACACCATATATTTT.

Here the CDR3 reads CAILAGGKAGELFF. CDR3 nucleotide sequence: TGTGCCATCTTGGCGGGAGGAAAGGCCGGGGAGCTGTTTTTT. The gene calls are TRBV10-3 and TRBJ2-2; 8 bases map to TRBD2. The CDR3 totals 14 residues. Germline V gene sequence: CDR1 ENHRY, CDR2 SYGVKD. The trim removed 8 bases at V and 6 bases at J, leaving 8 bases unmatched.

This rearrangement joins TRBV6-1 to TRBJ1-2; 7 bases are shared with TRBD1. The V and J ends lost 5 bases and 7 bases, in that order; junction bases with no gene match: 10. From germline, CDR1 is MNHNS and CDR2 SASEGT. The CDR3 is 14 residues long. The CDR3: CASSLSRGGIGYTF. CDR3 DNA sequence: TGTGCCAGCAGTCTATCCAGGGGGGGAATTGGCTACACCTTC.

The chain couples TRBV12-3 or TRBV12-4 to TRBJ2-1, with TRBD2 matching 8 bases. V shed 6 bases, J shed 4 bases, and the junction held 8 bases outside the gene matches. CDR3 size: 15 residues. The CDR3 is CASRPSGSGYNEQFF. DNA for the CDR3: TGTGCCAGCAGGCCGAGCGGGAGTGGTTACAATGAGCAGTTCTTC.